These 15 T cell receptor beta chains came from one sample sequenced in a study of lymphopenia after photon versus proton radiotherapy. Here immunoSEQ multiplex PCR was the method, and the copy in TCRdb shows in-frame clones only, minus some. In the table there are 7,000 to 9,000 clones, around 88% of which are singletons. Sample: peripheral blood, taken from a patient treated with photon-based radiotherapy. Receptors originate from a man older than 75 with cholangiocarcinoma.

This chain joins TRBV6-5 and TRBJ1-2; TRBD1 is a possible D gene (5 bases). V was cut by 7 bases and J by 0 bases, with 9 bases left in between. CDR1 is MNHEY, CDR2 SVGAGI, per germline. The length of the CDR3 is 13 residues. CDR3 residues: CASISDTNYGYTF. CDR3 bases: TGTGCCAGCATCTCGGACACTAACTATGGCTACACCTTC.

The rearrangement uses TRBV11-2 and TRBJ2-1; the D gene is possibly TRBD1 (7 bases). Between the trimmed V and J ends, which lost 5 bases and 3 bases, there was a span of 14 bases. The CDR3 runs 15 residues. CDR1 and CDR2 from the germline V gene are SGHAT and FQNNGV. The CDR3 loop reads CASSGRDRGYNEQFF. CDR3 DNA: TGTGCCAGCAGCGGGCGGGACAGAGGCTACAATGAGCAGTTCTTC.

This clone has more than one count but fewer than ten. The CDR3 sequence: CASTGAWEQYF. In nucleotides, the CDR3 is TGTGCCAGCACGGGCGCGTGGGAGCAGTACTTC. This chain links TRBV6-5 with TRBJ2-7; D gene unclear. V lost 7 bases to trimming and J lost 7 bases, with 11 bases between them. Germline CDR1 is MNHEY and CDR2 is SVGAGI. The CDR3 has 11 residues.

The J gene is TRBJ2-3, the V gene TRBV5-1; weak D call: TRBD2 (6 bases). Trimming stripped 4 bases from V and 1 base from J, with 7 bases between. This CDR3 is built from 13 residues. The germline V gene has CDR1 SGHRS and CDR2 YFSETQ. CDR3 in amino acids: CASSREGTDTQYF. As DNA, the CDR3 is TGCGCCAGCAGCAGGGAGGGCACAGATACGCAGTATTTT.

The chain couples TRBV27 to TRBJ1-6; D is unresolved. The CDR3 is 17 residues long. Germline assignment: CDR1 MNHEY and CDR2 SMNVEV (reference sequence). Trimming cost V 3 bases and J 7 bases, with 19 bases left between them. The CDR3 region has the DNA TGTGCCAGCAGTTTGGGCCCGGCTTCGCTGAGAAATTCACCCCTCCACTTT. It encodes CASSLGPASLRNSPLHF.

The rearrangement uses TRBV2 and TRBJ1-1, with no clear D. CDR1 and CDR2 (germline): SNHLY, FYNNEI. The CDR3 contains 13 residues. V dropped 6 bases and J dropped 0 bases, with 8 bases sitting between them. The CDR3 sequence: CASSGSMNTEAFF. In DNA form, the CDR3 reads TGTGCCAGCAGCGGGAGCATGAACACTGAAGCTTTCTTT.

The J gene is TRBJ2-5, the V gene TRBV7-6; possibly TRBD1 for D (6 bases). Germline V gives CDR1 SGHVS, CDR2 FNYEAQ. V gave up 5 bases and J gave up 4 bases, with 14 bases separating them. This CDR3 region has 14 residues. The CDR3 is CASSAQGWTETQYF. For the CDR3, the DNA is TGTGCCAGCAGCGCCCAGGGGTGGACAGAGACCCAGTACTTC.

In its sample, this clone was seen a few times. The V and J genes are TRBV7-6 and TRBJ1-1; no firm D call. Germline lookup yields CDR1 SGHVS and CDR2 FNYEAQ. The V end was cut by 1 base, the J end by 1 base, with 7 bases between. The CDR3 covers 14 residues. Here the CDR3 DNA reads TGTGCCAGCAGCTTAGGTCCAGGGAACACTGAAGCTTTCTTT. Protein: CASSLGPGNTEAFF.

The chain couples TRBV5-1 to TRBJ2-2; no reliable D call. The CDR3 is 15 amino acids. In germline, CDR1 is SGHRS, CDR2 YFSETQ. V lost 3 bases and J 1 base, leaving 10 bases between the germline ends. CDR3 sequence (DNA): TGCGCCAGCAGCTGGAATCCGGGGAACACCGGGGAGCTGTTTTTT. It translates to CASSWNPGNTGELFF. The variable domain in full, with the rest retrieved from reference TRBV5-1 and TRBJ2-2, is KAGVTQTPRYLIKTRGQQVTLSCSPISGHRSVSWYQQTPGQGLQFLFEYFSETQRNKGNFPGRFSGRQFSNSRSEMNVSTLELGDSALYLCASSWNPGNTGELFFGEGSRLTVL.

The chain carries TRBV5-5 and TRBJ2-6, with no clear D. V lost 1 base to trimming and J lost 0 bases, with 8 bases between them. Per germline, CDR1 SGHKS and CDR2 YYEKEE (reference sequence). The CDR3 covers 16 residues. CDR3 protein: CASSLIGASGANVLTF. CDR3 in DNA: TGTGCCAGCAGCTTGATTGGCGCCTCTGGGGCCAACGTCCTGACTTTC. The complete variable domain, with remaining parts taken from reference TRBV5-5 and TRBJ2-6, reads DAGVTQSPTHLIKTRGQQVTLRCSPISGHKSVSWYQQVLGQGPQFIFQYYEKEERGRGNFPDRFSARQFPNYSSELNVNALLLGDSALYLCASSLIGASGANVLTFGAGSRLTVL.

The chain has TRBV5-3 and TRBJ2-5, with unresolved D. The end of the DNA aligns better with TRBJ2-7, so the J call may be wrong. TRBV5-3 is flagged as an ORF with uncertain function. The CDR3 is 15 residues long. The CDR3 sequence: CARSLLPMIRNEQYF. For the CDR3, the DNA is TGTGCCAGAAGCTTGTTACCGATGATTAGAAACGAGCAGTACTTC.

This rearrangement joins TRBV11-2 to TRBJ1-2; 7 bases are a match to TRBD1. Germline trimming cut 5 bases from V and 7 bases from J; bases unmatched to any gene: 13. The germline V gene encodes CDR1 SGHAT and CDR2 FQNNGV. This CDR3 has 15 residues. The DNA for the CDR3 is TGTGCCAGCAGCCTGGGGGCAGGGGGTTTGGGTGGCTACACCTTC. This codes for CASSLGAGGLGGYTF.

V usage is TRBV9 and J usage is TRBJ2-5; 9 nucleotides line up with TRBD2. CDR3 length: 19 amino acids. Germline lookup yields CDR1 SGDLS and CDR2 YYNGEE. V gave up 3 bases and J gave up 4 bases; unmatched junction bases: 19. Here the CDR3 reads CASSAPWGGGGASAETQYF. The CDR3 nucleotides are TGTGCCAGCAGCGCCCCCTGGGGAGGCGGGGGGGCCTCGGCAGAGACCCAGTACTTC.

This chain connects TRBV6-1 to TRBJ1-6; TRBD1 matches 10 bases. The CDR3 spans 17 residues. J was trimmed by 7 bases and V by 4 bases; bases with no gene match: 10. Germline V CDR1 and CDR2: MNHNS, SASEGT. CDR3 loop: CASSADRGRFPNSPLHF. CDR3 DNA: TGTGCCAGCAGTGCAGACAGGGGGCGGTTTCCCAATTCACCCCTCCACTTT.

The rearrangement links TRBV5-6 to TRBJ2-5; D gene unclear. Trimming took 3 bases from V and 1 from J, leaving 4 bases between them. The CDR3 totals 12 residues. The germline gives CDR1 SGHDT, CDR2 YYEEEE. The CDR3 coding sequence is TGTGCCAGCAGCTCCTTCCAAGAGACCCAGTACTTC. Its protein is CASSSFQETQYF.